Following are 7 T cell receptor beta chains from one sample sequenced in a study of patients and donors after allogeneic stem cell transplantation. TCRdb reprocessed the RT-PCR reads with MiXCR, giving one entry per CDR3 protein. In the table there are about a million distinct CDR3 sequences, approximately 18% of which are singletons. The sequencing input was blood, either unsorted or a sorted T cell fraction (not recorded which). The receptors were sampled from a human donor who was either an allogeneic HSCT recipient or a stem cell or donor lymphocyte infusion donor (not recorded which). It is not recorded whose cells these are; they may come from a transplant donor.

This clonotype was detected a few times. The chain joins TRBV5-6 to TRBJ1-1; 9 bases agree with TRBD1. Germline lookup yields CDR1 SGHDT and CDR2 YYEEEE. The CDR3 has 14 amino acids. Germline trimming cut 1 base from V and 9 bases from J; bases unmatched to any gene: 7. The CDR3 loop reads CASSLPGTGTKAFF. The CDR3 DNA follows: TGTGCCAGCAGCTTGCCCGGGACAGGGACGAAAGCTTTCTTT.

This clonotype occurred a few times. This chain uses TRBV20-1 with TRBJ2-5; D gene uncertain. The CDR3 is made up of 12 amino acids. V was cut by 4 bases and J by 2 bases, with 8 bases left in between. Germline CDR1 reads DFQATT; CDR2 reads SNEGSKA (reference sequence). The CDR3 coding sequence is TGCAGTGCTACCGGCAGACAAGAGACCCAGTACTTC. As protein: CSATGRQETQYF.

This chain connects TRBV19 to TRBJ2-1; TRBD2 aligns across 11 bases. With V trimmed by 4 bases and J by 6 bases, 14 bases remained unmatched. Germline values: CDR1 LNHDA, CDR2 SQIVND (reference sequence). This CDR3 region has 18 residues. This chain's CDR3 is CASSRDGLAGLHTNEQFF. DNA of the CDR3: TGTGCCAGTAGTAGAGATGGACTAGCGGGCCTCCACACCAATGAGCAGTTCTTC.

V and J are TRBV6-1 and TRBJ2-7; 10 bases fit TRBD2. J gave up 4 bases and V 6 bases, and 6 bases lay outside the gene matches. CDR1 is MNHNS, CDR2 SASEGT, per germline. The CDR3 consists of 14 residues. The CDR3 reads CASSAGTSEYEQYF. Here the CDR3 DNA reads TGTGCCAGCAGCGCCGGGACTAGCGAGTACGAGCAGTACTTC.

The chain has TRBV27 and TRBJ1-5; TRBD1 might be the D (5 bases). Trimming pared 5 bases from V and 6 bases from J, leaving 20 bases between. Germline values: CDR1 MNHEY, CDR2 SMNVEV (reference sequence). CDR3 length equals 16 residues. The CDR3 is CASSLTGVREGQPQHF. Here the CDR3 DNA reads TGTGCCAGCAGTCTTACGGGGGTGAGAGAAGGTCAGCCCCAGCATTTT.

This clonotype was picked up many times. The chain is built from TRBV4-2 and TRBJ2-1; TRBD2 matches at 11 bases. CDR3 length: 16 amino acids. CDR1 and CDR2 from the germline V gene are LGHNA and YNFKEQ. The junction had 3 bases not matched to a gene; V was cut back by 0 bases and J by 5 bases. CDR3 sequence: CASSQEGLADHNEQFF. The CDR3 DNA follows: TGTGCCAGCAGCCAAGAGGGACTAGCGGACCACAATGAGCAGTTCTTC.

This clonotype was picked up many times. The V and J genes are TRBV7-3 and TRBJ1-1, with 7 bases aligning to TRBD1. Germline CDR1 reads SGHTA; CDR2 reads FQGTGA. Unmatched junction bases numbered 3, after V lost 0 bases and J lost 2 bases. CDR3 length: 15 amino acids. Here the CDR3 reads CASSLTGTANTEAFF. The CDR3 DNA reads as TGTGCCAGCAGCTTAACAGGGACAGCAAACACTGAAGCTTTCTTT.